This T cell receptor (beta chain) was captured in a study of PD-1 blockade in classical Hodgkin lymphoma. Sequencing was performed with immunoSEQ multiplex PCR; in TCRdb, only in-frame clones are kept and a portion is missing. The data hold some 62,000 clones, with about 91% observed a single time. There was relapse after autologous stem cell transplantation in every patient, and there was variation in brentuximab vedotin exposure. Complete response, partial response or progressive disease was each patient's best response. Study-wide results and caveats: The authors have not defined what causes the repertoire differences, possibly disease activity or prior therapy. Baseline TCR diversity was reportedly lower in newly diagnosed patients than healthy donors.

Notes on this clone: Its antigen remains unknown.

Germline CDR1 is LNHDA and CDR2 is SQIVND (reference sequence). This CDR3 has 13 amino acids. Trimming took 7 bases from V and 8 from J; bases not matched to a gene: 8. The sequence derives from a human donor with classical Hodgkin lymphoma. V usage is TRBV19 and J usage is TRBJ1-2; 9 nucleotides agree with TRBD1. This sample comprised peripheral blood mononuclear cells (PBMCs), obtained at baseline. The CDR3 region is CASIQDRGEGYTF. CDR3 bases: TGTGCCAGTATCCAGGACAGGGGTGAGGGCTACACCTTC.